These T cell receptor beta chains were read from a single sample in a study of T cells after yellow fever vaccination. TCRdb reanalysed the 5' RACE reads using MiXCR and keeps one entry per CDR3 protein. The sample yields approximately 240,000 distinct CDR3 sequences, more than 3.5% seen once. This sample comprised PBMCs, obtained 15 days after the yellow fever booster vaccination. The receptors shown here come from a man younger than 35 who received the YFV17D yellow fever vaccine. Each CDR3 is given with its conserved first and last residue. D genes are given only for firm matches. The size entry is marked missing in some rows and otherwise reads once, few, many or a size class.

CASSRPGTGKEAFF | TGTGCCAGCAGTCGACCCGGGACAGGAAAAGAAGCTTTCTTT | many | TRBJ1-1 | TRBD1 | TRBV7-2
CASSEGETEAFF | TGTGCCAGCAGTGAAGGGGAAACTGAAGCTTTCTTT | many | TRBJ1-1 | . | TRBV2
CATGYILLGTGELFF | TGTGCCACTGGGTACATACTCTTGGGGACCGGGGAGCTGTTTTTT | . | TRBJ2-2 | . | TRBV7-8
CASSFGQVQETQYF | TGTGCCAGCAGCTTCGGACAGGTTCAAGAGACCCAGTACTTC | many | TRBJ2-5 | TRBD1 | TRBV7-8
CASSFKGPSSYEQYF | TGCGCCAGCAGCTTCAAGGGCCCGAGCTCCTACGAGCAGTACTTC | many | TRBJ2-7 | . | TRBV5-1
CASSTDRGPTGELFF | TGCGCCAGCAGCACAGACAGGGGACCCACCGGGGAGCTGTTTTTT | . | TRBJ2-2 | TRBD1 | TRBV5-1
CASSDAGEGWQTQYF | TGTGCCAGCAGTGACGCGGGCGAGGGATGGCAGACCCAGTACTTC | many | TRBJ2-5 | . | TRBV2
CASSQTKVDEKLFF | TGTGCCAGCAGCCAAACTAAGGTGGATGAAAAACTGTTTTTT | many | TRBJ1-4 | . | TRBV5-6
CSPKKVSWETQYF | TGCAGTCCAAAGAAAGTATCGTGGGAGACCCAGTACTTC | many | TRBJ2-5 | . | TRBV20-1
CASSWGLAEETQYF | TGTGCCAGCAGCTGGGGACTAGCTGAAGAGACCCAGTACTTC | many | TRBJ2-5 | TRBD2 | TRBV5-4
CASSHESRQQYF | TGTGCCAGCAGCCATGAGAGCAGGCAGCAGTACTTC | . | TRBJ2-7 | . | TRBV3-1
CASSTRQGASTDTQYF | TGTGCCAGCAGCACGCGTCAGGGGGCTAGCACAGATACGCAGTATTTT | many | TRBJ2-3 | TRBD1 | TRBV7-2
CASLRQGGNQPQHF | TGTGCCTCCCTCCGGCAAGGGGGCAATCAGCCCCAGCATTTT | many | TRBJ1-5 | . | TRBV12-3/TRBV12-4
CASSAGRTEAFF | TGTGCCAGCAGCGCCGGGCGGACTGAAGCTTTCTTT | . | TRBJ1-1 | . | TRBV6-2/TRBV6-3
CSARGQAGESGTDTQYF | TGCAGTGCTAGGGGACAGGCTGGGGAATCCGGCACAGATACGCAGTATTTT | many | TRBJ2-3 | TRBD1 | TRBV20-1
CASSQVAQGTGELFF | TGCGCCAGCAGCCAAGTAGCACAGGGGACCGGGGAGCTGTTTTTT | many | TRBJ2-2 | TRBD1 | TRBV4-1
CASTEERARPQHF | TGTGCCAGCACCGAGGAGAGGGCTCGACCCCAGCATTTT | many | TRBJ1-5 | . | TRBV12-3/TRBV12-4
CASSRGLVGNIQYF | TGCGCCAGCAGCCGGGGACTAGTGGGGAACATTCAGTACTTC | many | TRBJ2-4 | TRBD2 | TRBV4-1
CASSPKPALAARQETQYF | TGTGCCAGTAGTCCAAAGCCGGCACTAGCGGCGAGGCAAGAGACCCAGTACTTC | many | TRBJ2-5 | TRBD2 | TRBV19
CASSYEVLGTQYF | TGTGCCAGCAGTTACGAGGTACTGGGGACCCAGTACTTC | many | TRBJ2-5 | . | TRBV6-6
CASSPRQGGEQYF | TGTGCCAGCTCACCACGGCAGGGTGGCGAGCAGTACTTC | few | TRBJ2-7 | . | TRBV18
CASSFGASGGFDEQFF | TGTGCCAGCAGCTTCGGGGCCAGCGGGGGGTTCGATGAGCAGTTCTTC | many | TRBJ2-1 | TRBD2 | TRBV7-2
CASSISDRSWGYTF | TGTGCCAGTAGTATTTCGGACAGGTCCTGGGGCTACACCTTC | few | TRBJ1-2 | TRBD1 | TRBV19
CSAFPGTLNQPQHF | TGCAGTGCCTTCCCCGGGACTCTGAATCAGCCCCAGCATTTT | many | TRBJ1-5 | . | TRBV20-1